This T cell receptor beta chain was retrieved from a study of cytomegalovirus exposure and HLA in healthy donors. Broader study findings: Whilst most TCR sequences proved rare, a subset of public TCRs occurred across many donors. Reports credit the classifier with highly specific, highly sensitive diagnosis of cytomegalovirus status.

Sequencing used immunoSEQ multiplex PCR; TCRdb keeps in-frame clones, though not all of them. The top ten hold 3% of the sample, which has almost 75,000 clones, 70% to 90% seen once. The germline gives CDR1 MNHNS, CDR2 SASEGT. This CDR3 is 16 amino acids long. V shed 2 bases and J 6 bases; nucleotides not matched to a gene: 8. Concerning this clone itself: What it recognizes is unknown.

Sequences were obtained from PBMCs. This chain connects TRBV6-1 to TRBJ2-1; 9 nucleotides agree with TRBD1. The sequence was obtained from a man in his thirties or forties in good health and CMV-seronegative. CDR3 sequence: CASSESGTGTFNEQFF. CDR3 DNA: TGTGCCAGCAGTGAATCCGGGACAGGGACGTTCAATGAGCAGTTCTTC.